Presented here are 2 T cell receptor beta chains from one specimen sequenced in a study of cytomegalovirus exposure and HLA in healthy donors. Both 60 Vbeta primers and 13 Jbeta primers went into the PCR. Using immunoSEQ multiplex PCR, the repertoire was profiled, and TCRdb retains in-frame clones only, with some absent. The sample lists around 94,000 clones, about 69% occurring once. The material sequenced was PBMCs. The receptors shown here come from a human donor in good health.

The chain recombines TRBV5-8 with TRBJ1-5; 9 bases fit TRBD1. J was trimmed by 7 bases and V by 0 bases; bases with no gene match: 2. Looked up from germline, CDR1 is SGHTS and CDR2 is YDEGEE. CDR3 size: 14 residues. CDR3 in amino acids: CASSLGTGVQPQHF. CDR3 sequence (DNA): TGTGCCAGCAGCTTGGGGACAGGGGTACAGCCCCAGCATTTT.

The rearrangement uses TRBV7-7 and TRBJ2-5; 11 positions match TRBD2. Germline lookup yields CDR1 SSHAT and CDR2 FNYEAQ (reference sequence). V was pared by 1 base and J by 5 bases, with 9 bases of the junction left unmatched. The length of the CDR3 is 17 residues. CDR3 amino acids: CASSLVPSGRRGETQYF. The CDR3 DNA follows: TGTGCCAGCAGCTTAGTCCCTAGCGGGAGGCGCGGGGAGACCCAGTACTTC.